These 15 T cell receptor beta chains share one sample of origin, sequenced in a study of blood T cell repertoires in COVID-19. Data came from immunoSEQ multiplex PCR; TCRdb stores just in-frame clones and leaves some out. The sample shows 150,000 or so clones, approximately 80% of them seen only once. Sequenced sample: PBMCs or T cells enriched from blood (not recorded which). These receptors all come from an older woman who had recovered from COVID-19.

The rearrangement uses TRBV6-5 and TRBJ1-2, with a weak D call TRBD1 (5 bases). Germline CDR1 MNHEY, CDR2 SVGAGI. The CDR3 loop spans 12 amino acids. V lost 9 bases and J lost 5, with 13 bases in between. In DNA form, the CDR3 reads TGTGCCAGTGTCGGACAAAGTTATGGCTACACCTTC. This codes for CASVGQSYGYTF.

The chain is built from TRBV28 and TRBJ1-2; D uncertain. The V and J ends lost 2 bases and 2 bases respectively, with 12 bases between them. The CDR3 has 15 residues. Germline V CDR1 and CDR2: MDHEN, SYDVKM. The CDR3 protein is CASSLQAPFNYGYTF. As DNA, the CDR3 is TGTGCCAGCAGTTTACAGGCACCGTTCAACTATGGCTACACCTTC.

J is TRBJ1-1 and V is TRBV29-1, with D tentatively TRBD1 (6 bases). Germline values: CDR1 SQVTM, CDR2 ANQGSEA. CDR3 length equals 14 residues. V was shortened by 3 bases and J by 3 bases, with 14 bases between the two germline ends. CDR3 DNA: TGCAGCGTTGACGGCGGGGGGCTGTACACTGAAGCTTTCTTT. It translates to CSVDGGGLYTEAFF.

The rearrangement links TRBV5-1 to TRBJ1-1, with D possibly TRBD1 on 6 matching bases. V was cut by 2 bases and J by 1 base, with 12 bases left in between. The CDR3 runs to 15 residues. Germline loops: CDR1 SGHRS, CDR2 YFSETQ. CDR3 nucleotides: TGCGCCAGCAGCTTACAGGGCGGAACGAACACTGAAGCTTTCTTT. It specifies CASSLQGGTNTEAFF. The whole variable domain, remainder taken from reference TRBV5-1 and TRBJ1-1, is KAGVTQTPRYLIKTRGQQVTLSCSPISGHRSVSWYQQTPGQGLQFLFEYFSETQRNKGNFPGRFSGRQFSNSRSEMNVSTLELGDSALYLCASSLQGGTNTEAFFGQGTRLTVV.

The rearrangement uses TRBV3-1 (or the pseudogene TRBV3-2) and TRBJ1-2; 7 nucleotides match TRBD1. The V segment lost 2 bases and the J segment 5 bases; nucleotides outside the gene matches: 11. This CDR3 contains 16 residues. Germline V CDR1 and CDR2: LGHDT, YNNKEL (reference sequence). CDR3 nucleotides: TGTGCCAGCAGCCAATTCGGATCAGGGGGAGTTTATGGCTACACCTTC. This sequence encodes CASSQFGSGGVYGYTF.

The chain is built from TRBV5-1 and TRBJ1-2; D is ambiguous. There are 13 residues in the CDR3. Germline-derived CDR1 and CDR2 are SGHRS and YFSETQ. The V and J ends lost 1 base and 7 bases respectively, with 11 bases between them. Here the CDR3 reads CASSLLLEGGYTF. CDR3 nucleotides: TGCGCCAGCAGCTTGTTACTTGAGGGTGGCTACACCTTC.

J is TRBJ2-1 and V is TRBV10-3; tentatively, D is TRBD1 (6 bases). CDR1 is ENHRY and CDR2 is SYGVKD in the germline V gene. This CDR3 spans 16 amino acids. V was pared by 6 bases and J by 4 bases, with 19 bases between. The CDR3 bases are TGTGCCATCAGCGAGAGGGGCAGGGGTGGGTACAATGAGCAGTTCTTC. This codes for CAISERGRGGYNEQFF.

The CDR3 DNA reads as TGCGCCAGCAGCGGGCTGACAGGGCACTATGGCTACACCTTC. Translating it yields CASSGLTGHYGYTF. The chain employs TRBV5-1 and TRBJ1-2; 7 positions match TRBD1. V dropped 4 bases and J dropped 3; count of bases not matched to a gene: 6. Looked up from germline, CDR1 is SGHRS and CDR2 is YFSETQ. The CDR3 extends over 14 amino acids.

The genes are TRBV5-6 and TRBJ2-5, with 9 positions matching TRBD2. Germline V gene sequence: CDR1 SGHDT, CDR2 YYEEEE. J gave up 4 bases and V 3 bases, and 10 bases lay outside the gene matches. This CDR3 region has 16 residues. CDR3 in amino acids: CASSSSGTSRGETQYF. The CDR3 coding sequence is TGTGCCAGCAGCTCCTCTGGGACTAGCAGGGGAGAGACCCAGTACTTC. Looking up the rest from reference TRBV5-6 and TRBJ2-5 gives the full variable domain: DAGVTQSPTHLIKTRGQQVTLRCSPKSGHDTVSWYQQALGQGPQFIFQYYEEEERQRGNFPDRFSGHQFPNYSSELNVNALLLGDSALYLCASSSSGTSRGETQYFGPGTRLLVL.

The V gene is TRBV7-9, the J gene TRBJ1-3; perhaps TRBD1 as D (5 bases). This CDR3 comprises 16 residues. Between the trimmed V and J ends, which lost 5 bases and 1 base, there was a span of 15 bases. Germline V CDR1 and CDR2: SEHNR, FQNEAQ (reference sequence). The DNA of the CDR3 is TGTGCCAGCAGCCCCTCGGGAGGGGCGTCTGGAAACACCATATATTTT. This codes for CASSPSGGASGNTIYF.

The CDR3 reads CASSSLRGTEAFF. For the CDR3, the DNA is TGTGCCAGCAGCTCCTTGCGGGGCACCGAAGCTTTCTTT. The gene calls are TRBV7-9 and TRBJ1-1; a possible D gene is TRBD1 (5 bases). The CDR3 totals 13 residues. V was cut by 4 bases and J by 8 bases, with 14 bases left in between. The germline V gene encodes CDR1 SEHNR and CDR2 FQNEAQ (reference sequence).

The CDR3 protein is CASADRGKYEAFF. CDR3 nucleotide sequence: TGCGCCAGCGCGGACAGGGGAAAATATGAAGCTTTCTTT. The chain employs TRBV10-2 and TRBJ1-1; 9 bases match TRBD1. The junction had 8 bases not matched to a gene; V was cut back by 8 bases and J by 7 bases. This CDR3 spans 13 amino acids. Germline CDR1 reads WSHSY; CDR2 reads SAAADI.

The rearrangement uses TRBV14 and TRBJ1-3; 8 positions agree with TRBD1. CDR1 is SGHDN, CDR2 FVKESK, per germline. CDR3 length: 15 amino acids. The V gene end was trimmed by 6 bases and the J gene end by 0 bases; junction bases not matched to a gene: 4. CDR3 sequence (DNA): TGTGCCAGCAGTAGACAGGGGAACTCTGGAAACACCATATATTTT. Its translation is CASSRQGNSGNTIYF.

The genes are TRBV7-9 and TRBJ2-5; unclear D gene. Trimming left V 6 bases short and J 5 bases short, with 13 bases between. The length of the CDR3 is 13 residues. Germline-derived CDR1 and CDR2 are SEHNR and FQNEAQ (reference sequence). The CDR3 spells CASRIETEETQYF. The CDR3 DNA reads as TGTGCCAGCAGGATTGAAACTGAGGAGACCCAGTACTTC.

This chain connects TRBV2 to TRBJ1-2, with 8 bases fitting TRBD1. Losses at the gene ends were 7 bases for V and 7 bases for J; bases not matched to a gene: 11. CDR1 and CDR2 from the germline V gene are SNHLY and FYNNEI. The CDR3 is 14 amino acids. The DNA of the CDR3 is TGTGCCAGCAACGCAGGGGGCGCTGGGTCTGGCTACACCTTC. Residues: CASNAGGAGSGYTF.